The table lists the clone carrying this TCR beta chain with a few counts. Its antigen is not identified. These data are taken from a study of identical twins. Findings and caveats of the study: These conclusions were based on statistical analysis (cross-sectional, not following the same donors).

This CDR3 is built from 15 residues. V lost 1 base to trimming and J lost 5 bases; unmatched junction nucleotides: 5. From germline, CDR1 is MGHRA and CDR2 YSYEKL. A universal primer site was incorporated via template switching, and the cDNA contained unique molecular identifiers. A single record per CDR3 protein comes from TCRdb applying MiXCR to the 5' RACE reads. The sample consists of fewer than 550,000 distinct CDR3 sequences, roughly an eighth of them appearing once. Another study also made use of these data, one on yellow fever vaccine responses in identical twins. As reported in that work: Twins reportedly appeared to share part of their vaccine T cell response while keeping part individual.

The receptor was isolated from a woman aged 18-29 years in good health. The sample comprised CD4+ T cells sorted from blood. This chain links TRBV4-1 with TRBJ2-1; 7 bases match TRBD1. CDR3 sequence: CASSQVGQRNNEQFF. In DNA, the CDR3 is TGCGCCAGCAGCCAAGTGGGACAGAGAAACAATGAGCAGTTCTTC.